This note documents a single T cell receptor beta chain sequence. Antigen: not known. Mouse gene names apply. Survey-depth TCRbeta CDR3 sequencing reported V/J genes and productive frequencies. Measured with immunoSEQ multiplex PCR; TCRdb has only the in-frame clones, and not every one. This repertoire shows roughly 4,000 clones, around half found once; its top ten account for roughly 23%. Documented time point: mouse harvest day 14 after allogeneic transplant. Mouse grafts combined 10^7 T-cell-depleted bone marrow cells with 10^6 splenic CD5+ T cells. Tissues came from B6→BALB/c major-mismatch GVHD mice at day 7 or 14. The entry originates in a study of tissue T cells after allogeneic stem cell transplantation. Whole-study findings and limits: Tissue-detected TCR repertoire was only partly captured by blood and spleen T cells. This small cohort was clinically heterogeneous, and sampling depth was a limitation.

Sequencing input: gut tissue. This receptor was obtained from a female BALB/c mouse given C57BL/6 T cells with graft-versus-host disease after an allogeneic hematopoietic cell transplant.

The CDR3 loop reads CASSLSPGGEQYF. The DNA read from the CDR3 is TGTGCCAGCAGTCTGTCCCCAGGGGGGGAACAGTAC. This sequence joins TRBV26 and TRBJ2-7, with D perhaps TRBD1 (7 bases). The read halts 1 residue ahead of the CDR3 end, with the missing end drawn from the germline J gene. Between the trimmed V and J ends, which lost 0 bases and 7 bases, there was a span of 10 bases. The CDR3 totals 13 residues. Germline CDR1 is KGHPV and CDR2 is FQNQEV (reference sequence).